The text below deals with one TCR beta chain. Its antigen is not known. Sequencing used immunoSEQ multiplex PCR; TCRdb keeps in-frame clones, though not all of them. The data show about 1.1 million clones, around three quarters seen once. There are 13 residues in the CDR3. Germline CDR1 reads LNHDA; CDR2 reads SQIVND (reference sequence). The V and J ends lost 11 bases and 7 bases respectively, with 20 bases between them. The source of the sample is a study of shared clonotypes between healthy human individuals. Whole-study findings and limits: Naive CD4 clonotypes were shared across a few donors at approximately 5.3%.

Sequenced input: memory CD4+ T cells from PBMCs. The subset here: CD45RA-negative fraction. This TCR came from a young man in good health. Some clones in this sample may be carry-over from other donors' samples. This rearrangement joins TRBV19 to TRBJ1-1; TRBD1 might be the D (5 bases). The CDR3 here is CASQLDGGIEAFF. The CDR3 bases are TGTGCCTCTCAGTTGGACGGGGGGATTGAAGCTTTCTTT. Drawing the rest from reference TRBV19 and TRBJ1-1, the complete variable domain is DGGITQSPKYLFRKEGQNVTLSCEQNLNHDAMYWYRQDPGQGLRLIYYSQIVNDFQKGDIAEGYSVSREKKESFPLTVTSAQKNPTAFYLCASQLDGGIEAFFGQGTRLTVV.